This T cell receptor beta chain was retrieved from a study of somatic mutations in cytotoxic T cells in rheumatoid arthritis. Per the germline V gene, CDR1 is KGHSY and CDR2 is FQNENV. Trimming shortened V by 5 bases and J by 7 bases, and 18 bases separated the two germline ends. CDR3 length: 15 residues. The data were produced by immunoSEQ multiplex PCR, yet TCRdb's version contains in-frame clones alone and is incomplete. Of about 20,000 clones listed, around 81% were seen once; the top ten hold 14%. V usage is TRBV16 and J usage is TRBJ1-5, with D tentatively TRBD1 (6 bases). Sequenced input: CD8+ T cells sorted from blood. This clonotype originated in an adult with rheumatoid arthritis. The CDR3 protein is CASSSNTGSGQPQHF. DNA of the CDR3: TGTGCCAGCAGCTCTAATACAGGGTCTGGGCAGCCCCAGCATTTT.